This entry describes one T cell receptor beta chain. The CDR3 contains 14 residues. V dropped 5 bases and J dropped 10 bases, with 20 bases sitting between them. Germline V gene data show CDR1 as KGHSH and CDR2 as LQKENI. Sequenced by immunoSEQ multiplex PCR; TCRdb stores in-frame clones only, minus some. This table holds some 70,000 clones, 75% to 95% found once. The sample is drawn from a study of T cell changes during pregnancy in multiple sclerosis. The clonotype comes from a female donor in good health, enrolled as a control in a pregnancy study. Sequencing used CD4+ T cells from peripheral blood mononuclear cells, obtained in the third trimester of pregnancy. The chain employs TRBV18 and TRBJ1-1, with D possibly matching TRBD1 (5 bases). For the CDR3, the DNA is TGTGCCAGCTCAAAGGGGCAGGACACCGGCCGAGCTTTCTTT. Protein product: CASSKGQDTGRAFF.